The 17 T cell receptor beta chains given below trace back to one sample, sequenced in a study of monozygotic twins with inflammatory bowel disease (dated by TCRdb to 2018 to 2020). The method was 5' RACE. Sequenced on an Illumina HiSeq 2500. Reprocessed by TCRdb, the reads give a single entry per CDR3 protein sequence, without DNA. The table for this sample lists about 110,000 distinct CDR3 sequences. The ten largest clones capture around 11% of the sample. The sequenced material came from blood. The source of these receptors is a human donor with ulcerative colitis or Crohn's disease, or a healthy co-twin of an affected twin (not recorded which).

The chain is built from TRBV7-3 and TRBJ2-1. The CDR3 is 14 amino acids. Germline CDR1 is SGHTA and CDR2 is FQGTGA. The CDR3 here is CASSPENSDWLQFF.

J is TRBJ2-7 and V is TRBV18; without DNA, the TCRdb call of TRBD1 cannot be checked. Germline V gene data show CDR1 as KGHSH and CDR2 as LQKENI. The CDR3 is 17 amino acids. Here the CDR3 reads CASSPPGGQGTFYEQYF.

The chain employs TRBV7-6 and TRBJ1-3; TCRdb gives TRBD1 as the D gene, but with no DNA this cannot be confirmed. The CDR3 extends over 15 amino acids. Germline loops: CDR1 SGHVS, CDR2 FNYEAQ. The CDR3 region is CASSLRGGTGNTIYF.

The chain carries TRBV5-1 and TRBJ1-1; TCRdb indicates TRBD1, and absent DNA this call remains unverified. This CDR3 has 17 amino acids. Germline lookup yields CDR1 SGHRS and CDR2 YFSETQ. CDR3 protein: CASSLTISGGLNTEAFF. The full variable domain, rest sourced from reference TRBV5-1 and TRBJ1-1, is KAGVTQTPRYLIKTRGQQVTLSCSPISGHRSVSWYQQTPGQGLQFLFEYFSETQRNKGNFPGRFSGRQFSNSRSEMNVSTLELGDSALYLCASSLTISGGLNTEAFFGQGTRLTVV.

The chain has TRBV7-2 and TRBJ2-7. The CDR3 contains 15 residues. CDR1 is SGHTA, CDR2 FQGNSA, per germline. The CDR3 here is CASSLNISPTYEQYF.

The chain links TRBV7-2 to TRBJ2-1; TCRdb's D gene call, TRBD1, goes unchecked for lack of DNA. The CDR3 sequence is 15 residues long. Germline CDR1 and CDR2: SGHTA and FQGNSA. The CDR3 sequence: CASSLASLDYNEQFF. Full variable domain (rest looked up from reference TRBV7-2 and TRBJ2-1): GAGVSQSPSNKVTEKGKDVELRCDPISGHTALYWYRQSLGQGLEFLIYFQGNSAPDKSGLPSDRFSAERTGGSVSTLTIQRTQQEDSAVYLCASSLASLDYNEQFFGPGTRLTVL.

V is TRBV5-1 and J is TRBJ2-6. Germline lookup yields CDR1 SGHRS and CDR2 YFSETQ. CDR3 length: 17 residues. The CDR3 loop reads CASSLQGPLSGANVLTF. The entire variable domain, with the rest obtained from reference TRBV5-1 and TRBJ2-6, is as follows: KAGVTQTPRYLIKTRGQQVTLSCSPISGHRSVSWYQQTPGQGLQFLFEYFSETQRNKGNFPGRFSGRQFSNSRSEMNVSTLELGDSALYLCASSLQGPLSGANVLTFGAGSRLTVL.

The chain uses TRBV11-2 and TRBJ2-2; TCRdb lists TRBD1, though no DNA is available to test this call. Germline values: CDR1 SGHAT, CDR2 FQNNGV. The CDR3 runs 19 residues. CDR3 sequence: CASSTVYRDTSANTGELFF.

The V gene is TRBV19, the J gene TRBJ1-2; TCRdb's D call, TRBD1, is unchecked because there is no DNA. CDR3 size: 15 residues. Germline CDR1 reads LNHDA; CDR2 reads SQIVND (reference sequence). The CDR3 here is CASSRTQGRFYGYTF.

The chain is built from TRBV29-1 and TRBJ2-7; TCRdb's D gene call, TRBD2, goes unchecked for lack of DNA. The length of the CDR3 is 13 residues. Germline CDR1 SQVTM, CDR2 ANQGSEA. CDR3 protein: CSVWTGTSNEQYF.

The chain has TRBV12-3 or TRBV12-4 and TRBJ2-3; the TCRdb call, TRBD1, lacks DNA for checking. The CDR3 is made up of 15 amino acids. This CDR3 is CASTRGRGRFDTQYF.

V gene TRBV20-1 combines with J gene TRBJ2-1; TCRdb names TRBD2, which stays unverified in the absence of DNA. CDR1 is DFQATT, CDR2 SNEGSKA, per germline (reference sequence). The CDR3 runs 16 residues. CDR3 residues: CSARELYREYGNEQFF.

The gene calls are TRBV20-1 and TRBJ1-2; checking the TCRdb D call of TRBD1 is not possible without DNA. CDR1 and CDR2 from the germline V gene are DFQATT and SNEGSKA (reference sequence). The CDR3 contains 13 residues. The CDR3: CSASPQGVGGYTF.

The V gene is TRBV20-1, the J gene TRBJ2-7. This CDR3 spans 11 amino acids. Germline loops: CDR1 DFQATT, CDR2 SNEGSKA (reference sequence). CDR3: CSARNRYEQYF.

This chain links TRBV5-4 with TRBJ1-6; absent DNA, TCRdb's TRBD1 call cannot be checked. The germline CDR1 and CDR2 sequences are SGHNT and YYREEE (reference sequence). The CDR3 is made up of 14 amino acids. The CDR3 here is CASSPDRPGSPLHF. Looking up the rest from reference TRBV5-4 and TRBJ1-6 gives the full variable domain: ETGVTQSPTHLIKTRGQQVTLRCSSQSGHNTVSWYQQALGQGPQFIFQYYREEENGRGNFPPRFSGLQFPNYSSELNVNALELDDSALYLCASSPDRPGSPLHFGNGTRLTVT.

V is TRBV2 and J is TRBJ2-2. The CDR3 has 13 residues. Per germline, CDR1 SNHLY and CDR2 FYNNEI. CDR3 region: CASSLGHTGELFF.

J is TRBJ1-2 and V is TRBV28; TCRdb designates TRBD1, a call that cannot be tested without DNA. The CDR3 runs 17 residues. Germline loops: CDR1 MDHEN, CDR2 SYDVKM. The CDR3 spells CASSLPPGQGAFYGYTF.